These T cell receptor beta chains were read from a single sample in a study of regulatory T cells in long-lasting Graves disease. TCRdb ran MiXCR on the multiplex PCR reads and lists one entry per CDR3 protein. The sample consists of roughly 500,000 distinct CDR3 sequences, 14% of them appearing once. This sample also appeared in a second study, on T cells in Graves' hyperthyroidism and ophthalmopathy.

Sequenced material: peripheral blood mononuclear cells (PBMCs), taken at new diagnosis, from a patient treated with antithyroid drugs. The source of these receptors is a woman aged 45-60 years with Graves disease. The CDR3 runs from the conserved cysteine through the conserved F or W. The D gene is left open where the match is weak. Where a row states a size, it is once, few, many or the class of an expanded clone; other rows omit it.

J gene: TRBJ2-7
CDR3 length: 16
clone size: many
D gene: TRBD2
V gene: TRBV28
CDR3 protein: CASSWKIAGNTYEQYF
CDR3 DNA: TGTGCCAGCAGTTGGAAGATAGCGGGAAACACCTACGAGCAGTACTTC

J gene: TRBJ2-2
CDR3 length: 14
clone size: many
D gene: TRBD1
V gene: TRBV12-3/TRBV12-4
CDR3 protein: CASSLRQGSGELFF
CDR3 DNA: TGTGCCAGCAGTCTCCGACAGGGGTCCGGGGAGCTGTTTTTT

J gene: TRBJ2-1
CDR3 length: 15
clone size: many
D gene: -
V gene: TRBV27
CDR3 protein: CASSLEGTNYNEQFF
CDR3 DNA: TGTGCCAGCAGTTTAGAGGGGACGAACTACAATGAGCAGTTCTTC

J gene: TRBJ2-1
CDR3 length: 15
clone size: many
D gene: -
V gene: TRBV5-1
CDR3 protein: CASSLGSRSYNEQFF
CDR3 DNA: TGCGCCAGCAGCTTGGGAAGTCGGTCCTACAATGAGCAGTTCTTC

J gene: TRBJ1-2
CDR3 length: 13
clone size: once
D gene: -
V gene: TRBV6-1
CDR3 protein: CASSPRGLDGYTF
CDR3 DNA: TGTGCCAGCAGCCCTCGAGGGCTAGATGGCTACACCTTC

J gene: TRBJ2-7
CDR3 length: 15
clone size: few
D gene: TRBD1
V gene: TRBV12-3/TRBV12-4
CDR3 protein: CASSYSRDRVVEQYF
CDR3 DNA: TGTGCCAGCAGTTACTCTCGGGACAGGGTGGTCGAGCAGTACTTC

J gene: TRBJ2-7
CDR3 length: 13
clone size: few
D gene: -
V gene: TRBV6-2/TRBV6-3
CDR3 protein: CASSEGSSYEQYF
CDR3 DNA: TGTGCCAGCTCCGAGGGCTCCTCCTACGAGCAGTACTTC

J gene: TRBJ2-1
CDR3 length: 11
clone size: many
D gene: -
V gene: TRBV7-9
CDR3 protein: CASSKYPEQFF
CDR3 DNA: TGTGCCAGCAGCAAATACCCTGAGCAGTTCTTC

J gene: TRBJ1-2
CDR3 length: 16
clone size: many
D gene: TRBD1
V gene: TRBV7-8
CDR3 protein: CASSLWTGATNYGYTF
CDR3 DNA: TGTGCCAGCAGCTTGTGGACAGGGGCTACTAACTATGGCTACACCTTC

J gene: TRBJ2-1
CDR3 length: 15
clone size: -
D gene: TRBD2
V gene: TRBV11-2
CDR3 protein: CASTQLAGAINEQFF
CDR3 DNA: TGTGCCAGCACCCAACTAGCGGGAGCTATCAATGAGCAGTTCTTC

J gene: TRBJ2-7
CDR3 length: 15
clone size: -
D gene: TRBD1
V gene: TRBV9
CDR3 protein: CASSVGTGELYEQYF
CDR3 DNA: TGTGCCAGCAGCGTAGGGACAGGAGAGCTCTACGAGCAGTACTTC

J gene: TRBJ2-5
CDR3 length: 14
clone size: many
D gene: TRBD1
V gene: TRBV12-3/TRBV12-4
CDR3 protein: CASSTGQGGETQYF
CDR3 DNA: TGTGCCAGCAGTACGGGACAGGGAGGGGAGACCCAGTACTTC

J gene: TRBJ2-3
CDR3 length: 16
clone size: -
D gene: -
V gene: TRBV19
CDR3 protein: CASTQNAGATTDTQYF
CDR3 DNA: TGTGCCAGTACCCAAAACGCAGGGGCTACCACAGATACGCAGTATTTT

J gene: TRBJ2-2
CDR3 length: 14
clone size: many
D gene: -
V gene: TRBV5-6
CDR3 protein: CASSFLVNTGELFF
CDR3 DNA: TGTGCCAGCAGCTTCCTCGTGAACACCGGGGAGCTGTTTTTT

J gene: TRBJ2-7
CDR3 length: 20
clone size: -
D gene: TRBD2
V gene: TRBV6-2/TRBV6-3
CDR3 protein: CASTPRPGGIRGGRLHEQYF
CDR3 DNA: TGTGCCAGCACTCCCCGGCCGGGGGGCATTCGCGGCGGGAGGTTGCACGAGCAGTACTTC

J gene: TRBJ2-3
CDR3 length: 15
clone size: many
D gene: TRBD1
V gene: TRBV6-2/TRBV6-3
CDR3 protein: CASSLGQGSTDTQYF
CDR3 DNA: TGTGCCAGCAGCTTAGGACAGGGGTCTACAGATACGCAGTATTTT

J gene: TRBJ2-5
CDR3 length: 15
clone size: many
D gene: -
V gene: TRBV11-2
CDR3 protein: CASSLGVGRQETQYF
CDR3 DNA: TGTGCCAGCAGCTTAGGGGTCGGGCGCCAAGAGACCCAGTACTTC

J gene: TRBJ1-1
CDR3 length: 12
clone size: many
D gene: TRBD1
V gene: TRBV10-3
CDR3 protein: CAIGTGGTEAFF
CDR3 DNA: TGTGCCATCGGAACAGGGGGCACTGAAGCTTTCTTT

J gene: TRBJ2-1
CDR3 length: 15
clone size: -
D gene: TRBD2
V gene: TRBV20-1
CDR3 protein: CSAGDTLAGGFLEFF
CDR3 DNA: TGCAGTGCTGGAGATACGCTAGCGGGAGGTTTTCTCGAGTTCTTC

J gene: TRBJ2-1
CDR3 length: 16
clone size: many
D gene: TRBD2
V gene: TRBV27
CDR3 protein: CASSVLAGRTTNEQFF
CDR3 DNA: TGTGCCAGCAGTGTCCTAGCGGGGAGGACGACGAATGAGCAGTTCTTC

J gene: TRBJ2-1
CDR3 length: 15
clone size: many
D gene: -
V gene: TRBV7-6
CDR3 protein: CASGEAPGRHNEQFF
CDR3 DNA: TGTGCCAGCGGTGAGGCTCCCGGCAGGCACAATGAGCAGTTCTTC

J gene: TRBJ2-1
CDR3 length: 15
clone size: few
D gene: TRBD2
V gene: TRBV18
CDR3 protein: CASSLGLAGEAEQFF
CDR3 DNA: TGTGCCAGCTCACTAGGACTAGCGGGAGAGGCTGAGCAGTTCTTC

J gene: TRBJ1-6
CDR3 length: 15
clone size: -
D gene: TRBD1
V gene: TRBV5-1
CDR3 protein: CASSFGGTGHSPLHF
CDR3 DNA: TGCGCCAGCAGCTTCGGCGGGACAGGGCATTCACCCCTCCACTTT

J gene: TRBJ2-3
CDR3 length: 12
clone size: few
D gene: -
V gene: TRBV7-9
CDR3 protein: CASSLKVDTQYF
CDR3 DNA: TGTGCCAGCAGCTTAAAGGTGGATACGCAGTATTTT

J gene: TRBJ2-5
CDR3 length: 13
clone size: many
D gene: -
V gene: TRBV19
CDR3 protein: CASSTTYQETQYF
CDR3 DNA: TGTGCCAGCTCGACTACCTACCAAGAGACCCAGTACTTC

J gene: TRBJ1-3
CDR3 length: 15
clone size: many
D gene: -
V gene: TRBV28
CDR3 protein: CASSFWQGYGNTIYF
CDR3 DNA: TGTGCCAGCAGTTTCTGGCAGGGATATGGAAACACCATATATTTT

J gene: TRBJ2-1
CDR3 length: 15
clone size: many
D gene: TRBD2
V gene: TRBV6-1
CDR3 protein: CASSLAGNSYNEQFF
CDR3 DNA: TGTGCCAGCAGTCTAGCGGGAAACTCCTACAATGAGCAGTTCTTC

J gene: TRBJ2-5
CDR3 length: 15
clone size: many
D gene: TRBD1
V gene: TRBV5-4
CDR3 protein: CASSLDRGYQETQYF
CDR3 DNA: TGTGCCAGCAGCTTGGACAGGGGGTACCAAGAGACCCAGTACTTC

J gene: TRBJ1-1
CDR3 length: 13
clone size: few
D gene: -
V gene: TRBV2
CDR3 protein: CASSEAPGTGAFF
CDR3 DNA: TGTGCCAGCAGTGAAGCCCCGGGGACGGGGGCTTTCTTT

J gene: TRBJ2-1
CDR3 length: 13
clone size: few
D gene: -
V gene: TRBV12-3/TRBV12-4
CDR3 protein: CASRPGGGDEQFF
CDR3 DNA: TGTGCCAGCAGACCAGGGGGGGGAGATGAGCAGTTCTTC

J gene: TRBJ2-7
CDR3 length: 14
clone size: many
D gene: TRBD1
V gene: TRBV6-1
CDR3 protein: CASMMSGGTYEQYF
CDR3 DNA: TGTGCCAGCATGATGTCAGGGGGCACATACGAGCAGTACTTC

J gene: TRBJ2-1
CDR3 length: 15
clone size: -
D gene: TRBD2
V gene: TRBV5-1
CDR3 protein: CASSPPGAGGTEQFF
CDR3 DNA: TGCGCCAGCAGCCCCCCGGGGGCGGGAGGAACTGAGCAGTTCTTC

J gene: TRBJ2-5
CDR3 length: 13
clone size: many
D gene: -
V gene: TRBV11-2
CDR3 protein: CASSLVGMETQYF
CDR3 DNA: TGTGCCAGCAGCTTAGTAGGGATGGAGACCCAGTACTTC

J gene: TRBJ1-3
CDR3 length: 16
clone size: many
D gene: TRBD1
V gene: TRBV7-9
CDR3 protein: CASSLGDRAPGNTIYF
CDR3 DNA: TGTGCCAGCAGCTTAGGGGACAGGGCGCCTGGAAACACCATATATTTT

J gene: TRBJ2-3
CDR3 length: 14
clone size: many
D gene: -
V gene: TRBV10-3
CDR3 protein: CAISESTVTDTQYF
CDR3 DNA: TGTGCCATCAGTGAGTCAACAGTCACAGATACGCAGTATTTT

J gene: TRBJ2-3
CDR3 length: 15
clone size: -
D gene: -
V gene: TRBV30
CDR3 protein: CAGGWAPASTDTQYF
CDR3 DNA: TGTGCAGGCGGCTGGGCACCCGCTAGCACAGATACGCAGTATTTT

J gene: TRBJ1-5
CDR3 length: 16
clone size: many
D gene: -
V gene: TRBV28
CDR3 protein: CASSLLGTSSNQPQHF
CDR3 DNA: TGTGCCAGCAGTTTATTGGGGACAAGTAGCAATCAGCCCCAGCATTTT

J gene: TRBJ2-7
CDR3 length: 15
clone size: many
D gene: -
V gene: TRBV10-3
CDR3 protein: CAISDGGGISYEQYF
CDR3 DNA: TGTGCCATCAGTGATGGGGGAGGTATCTCCTACGAGCAGTACTTC